The 20 T cell receptor beta chains given below trace back to one sample, sequenced in a study of blood T cell repertoires in COVID-19. Sequencing was performed with immunoSEQ multiplex PCR; in TCRdb, only in-frame clones are kept and a portion is missing. The sample lists under 300,000 clones; 65% to 90% were seen once. The sample was peripheral blood. The origin of the receptors is a woman aged 40 to 49 who had recovered from COVID-19.

This clone has just a few counts. The chain uses TRBV19 and TRBJ1-2, with TRBD1 matching over 7 bases. CDR1 and CDR2 (germline): LNHDA, SQIVND (reference sequence). The CDR3 totals 14 residues. The junction had 5 bases not matched to a gene; V was cut back by 4 bases and J by 3 bases. This chain's CDR3 is CASSTRQGHYGYTF. The CDR3 bases are TGTGCCAGTAGTACCCGACAGGGACACTATGGCTACACCTTC.

The chain recombines TRBV5-6 with TRBJ2-4, with 9 bases that match TRBD1. Trimming at V came to 4 bases and at J to 9 bases, leaving 8 bases not matched to a gene. The length of the CDR3 is 14 residues. In germline, CDR1 is SGHDT, CDR2 YYEEEE. CDR3 sequence reads: CASSPGQGGGIQYF. CDR3 coding DNA: TGTGCCAGCAGCCCGGGACAGGGTGGAGGCATTCAGTACTTC.

DNA of the CDR3: TGCGCCAGCAGCACCCTCGGGACTAGCGGGGGGTACTACAATGAGCAGTTCTTC. This encodes CASSTLGTSGGYYNEQFF. This chain links TRBV5-1 with TRBJ2-1, with 15 nucleotides matching TRBD2. J lost 3 bases, V lost 4 bases, and 8 bases had no gene match. This CDR3 contains 18 residues. CDR1 SGHRS and CDR2 YFSETQ come from the germline V gene.

This chain links TRBV4-3 with TRBJ1-2; D gene unclear. The germline gives CDR1 LGHNA, CDR2 YSLEER. The CDR3 covers 15 residues. V lost 0 bases and J lost 4, with 12 bases in between. CDR3 residues: CASSQDLDGVYGYTF. CDR3 in DNA: TGCGCCAGCAGCCAAGATCTTGACGGAGTCTATGGCTACACCTTC.

The chain joins TRBV15 to TRBJ2-7; 9 positions match TRBD1. Germline V lookup: CDR1 LNHNV, CDR2 YYDKDF (reference sequence). This CDR3 has 13 residues. The V segment lost 8 bases and the J segment 6 bases; nucleotides outside the gene matches: 8. This chain's CDR3 is CATRGTGRTEQYF. DNA for the CDR3: TGTGCCACCCGTGGGACAGGGAGGACCGAGCAGTACTTC. Filled out from reference TRBV15 and TRBJ2-7, the complete variable domain reads DAMVIQNPRYQVTQFGKPVTLSCSQTLNHNVMYWYQQKSSQAPKLLFHYYDKDFNNEADTPDNFQSRRPNTSFCFLDIRSPGLGDTAMYLCATRGTGRTEQYFGPGTRLTVT.

This chain links TRBV18 with TRBJ2-1; 8 nucleotides align to TRBD1. CDR1 KGHSH and CDR2 LQKENI come from the germline V gene. V lost 6 bases, J lost 9 bases, and 13 bases stayed unmatched. This CDR3 spans 15 amino acids. This chain's CDR3 is CASSPNRGIVGEQFF. In DNA, the CDR3 is TGTGCCAGCTCGCCTAACAGGGGGATAGTCGGTGAGCAGTTCTTC.

Here the CDR3 reads CASSPGPDRDGGYTF. DNA for the CDR3: TGTGCCAGCTCACCAGGCCCGGACAGGGATGGAGGCTACACCTTC. The chain is built from TRBV18 and TRBJ1-2, with 8 bases aligning to TRBD1. Looked up from germline, CDR1 is KGHSH and CDR2 is LQKENI. CDR3 length: 15 residues. Trimming removed 2 bases from V and 8 bases from J; junction bases left unmatched: 10.

Here the CDR3 DNA reads TGTGCCAGCAGCTTAGTTACAGGGCATGAAAAACTGTTTTTT. This translates into CASSLVTGHEKLFF. This chain joins TRBV7-9 and TRBJ1-4, with a possible D match to TRBD1 (6 bases). CDR1 SEHNR and CDR2 FQNEAQ come from the germline V gene (reference sequence). This CDR3 comprises 14 residues. Trimming removed 1 base from V and 6 bases from J, with 9 bases in between.

The chain combines TRBV2 with TRBJ1-1; tentatively, D is TRBD1 (6 bases). The length of the CDR3 is 19 residues. Germline CDR1 and CDR2: SNHLY and FYNNEI. The V end was cut by 2 bases, the J end by 1 base, with 23 bases between. The CDR3 DNA reads TGTGCCAGCAGTGAAAAGGCTGGGGGAATCGCAGGGGAGAACACTGAAGCTTTCTTT. Its translation: CASSEKAGGIAGENTEAFF.

The V gene is TRBV6-5, the J gene TRBJ1-2; the match to TRBD1 covers 8 bases. Germline lookup yields CDR1 MNHEY and CDR2 SVGAGI. The CDR3 has 13 amino acids. Trimming removed 6 bases from V and 4 bases from J; junction bases left unmatched: 4. The CDR3 region has the DNA TGTGCCAGCAGCCGAGACAGGGGCTATGGCTACACCTTC. Protein: CASSRDRGYGYTF.

This clone was recorded once. V is TRBV11-2 and J is TRBJ2-5; D remains unclear. There are 13 residues in the CDR3. CDR1 and CDR2 (germline): SGHAT, FQNNGV. The ends were cut back, 0 bases at V and 1 base at J, with 3 bases in the middle. The CDR3: CASSLDIQETQYF. CDR3 sequence (DNA): TGTGCCAGCAGCTTAGACATCCAAGAGACCCAGTACTTC.

The gene calls are TRBV29-1 and TRBJ2-1; D is undetermined. The CDR3 is 12 residues long. V gave up 7 bases and J gave up 5 bases, with 12 bases separating them. CDR1 and CDR2 (germline): SQVTM, ANQGSEA. CDR3 sequence: CSAVLDNNEQFF. The CDR3 DNA is TGCAGCGCCGTACTCGACAACAATGAGCAGTTCTTC.

The chain employs TRBV6-6 and TRBJ1-6; 8 positions match TRBD1. J was trimmed by 7 bases and V by 4 bases; bases with no gene match: 3. Per the germline V gene, CDR1 is MNHNY and CDR2 is SVGAGI (reference sequence). The CDR3 extends over 14 amino acids. The CDR3 spells CASSSRTGNSPLHF. In nucleotides, the CDR3 is TGTGCCAGCAGTTCCCGGACAGGGAATTCACCCCTCCACTTT.

Concerning this clone itself: Other DNA sequences of this sample code for an identical CDR3. The V gene is TRBV28, the J gene TRBJ1-4, with D unclear. Trimming took 2 bases from V and 0 from J, leaving 7 bases between them. The CDR3 is 15 residues long. Per germline, CDR1 MDHEN and CDR2 SYDVKM. For the CDR3, the DNA is TGTGCCAGCAGTTTAGGCGGGGCAACTAATGAAAAACTGTTTTTT. Protein: CASSLGGATNEKLFF.

This rearrangement joins TRBV7-9 to TRBJ1-4; possibly TRBD1 for D (6 bases). V lost 1 base, J lost 7 bases, and 13 bases lay in between. Germline CDR1 SEHNR, CDR2 FQNEAQ (reference sequence). The CDR3 runs 15 residues. Here the CDR3 DNA reads TGTGCCAGCAGCTTAGGGTCAGGGGATGGTGAAAAACTGTTTTTT. This translates into CASSLGSGDGEKLFF.

About this clone: At one end the junction does not follow the germline gene, possibly because of a read error. The rearrangement links TRBV7-7 to TRBJ2-5; weak D call: TRBD2 (7 bases). This CDR3 comprises 15 residues. Germline CDR1 is SSHAT and CDR2 is FNYEAQ (reference sequence). The CDR3, as DNA: TGTGCTAGCAGCTTAGGGGGGGGGTACCAAGAGACCCAGTACTTC. Its protein is CASSLGGGYQETQYF.

For the CDR3, the DNA is TGTGCCAGCAGCTTGAGTCAGGTAATCAATCAGCCCCAGCATTTT. It translates to CASSLSQVINQPQHF. The chain is built from TRBV5-7 and TRBJ1-5; D gene uncertain. TRBV5-7 is known as an ORF, though its function is uncertain. V lost 1 base and J 3 bases, leaving 11 bases between the germline ends. The CDR3 totals 15 residues.

This clone came up once. This rearrangement joins TRBV7-2 to TRBJ1-6; D uncertain. The CDR3 has 16 residues. V was trimmed by 4 bases and J by 10 bases, leaving 20 bases between them. The germline gives CDR1 SGHTA, CDR2 FQGNSA. CDR3 sequence reads: CASSSTEGSLGSPLHF. For the CDR3, the DNA is TGTGCCAGCAGCTCGACGGAGGGTTCCCTCGGGTCACCCCTCCACTTT.

The chain carries TRBV30 and TRBJ1-2; D might be TRBD1 (6 bases). The V and J ends lost 0 bases and 6 bases respectively, with 14 bases between them. CDR1 and CDR2 from the germline V gene are GTSNPN and SVGIG (reference sequence). The CDR3 loop spans 14 amino acids. In DNA form, the CDR3 reads TGTGCCTGGAGTGTAAGGAAAACAGGGAATGGCTACACCTTC. It is translated as CAWSVRKTGNGYTF.

The genes are TRBV7-9 and TRBJ1-4; D is unclear. The CDR3 totals 12 residues. The germline CDR1 and CDR2 sequences are SEHNR and FQNEAQ (reference sequence). Trimming left V 1 base short and J 8 bases short, with 5 bases between. The CDR3 sequence: CASSLGGEKLFF. The CDR3, as DNA: TGTGCCAGCAGCTTAGGCGGGGAAAAACTGTTTTTT.